One sample yielded the 21 T cell receptor beta chains listed below, sequenced in a study of OX40 agonist ivuxolimab in advanced cancers. Only in-frame clones appear in the TCRdb table, and some are missing; sequencing was by immunoSEQ multiplex PCR. The sample lists around 100,000 clones; about 88% were seen once. The material was CD4+ or CD8+ T cells sorted from blood, obtained in a trial of the OX40 agonist ivuxolimab. These receptor sequences come from an adult with an advanced solid tumor such as melanoma, head and neck, liver or kidney cancer.

This clone was picked up a small number of times. The V gene is TRBV9, the J gene TRBJ2-7; 8 nucleotides align to TRBD2. The germline CDR1 and CDR2 sequences are SGDLS and YYNGEE. The V gene end was trimmed by 3 bases and the J gene end by 2 bases; junction bases not matched to a gene: 7. The CDR3 is made up of 15 amino acids. DNA of the CDR3: TGTGCCAGCAGCGCCGGACTAGCATCGACCTACGAGCAGTACTTC. Amino acid sequence: CASSAGLASTYEQYF. Looking up the rest from reference TRBV9 and TRBJ2-7 gives the full variable domain: DSGVTQTPKHLITATGQRVTLRCSPRSGDLSVYWYQQSLDQGLQFLIQYYNGEERAKGNILERFSAQQFPDLHSELNLSSLELGDSALYFCASSAGLASTYEQYFGPGTRLTVT.

The V call is TRBV28, the J call TRBJ2-5, with 9 bases that match TRBD1. V lost 1 base and J lost 5; bases outside the gene matches: 11. Germline V CDR1 and CDR2: MDHEN, SYDVKM. The CDR3 extends over 17 amino acids. This CDR3 is CASSLSTGGSRGETQYF. For the CDR3, the DNA is TGTGCCAGCAGTTTATCGACAGGGGGAAGCAGGGGGGAGACCCAGTACTTC.

The chain has TRBV9 and TRBJ2-7; D is perhaps TRBD2 (5 bases). CDR1 SGDLS and CDR2 YYNGEE come from the germline V gene. The CDR3 is 13 amino acids. The germline V and J ends were trimmed by 3 bases and 6 bases, with 13 bases remaining between them. Here the CDR3 reads CASSATRVGEQYF. DNA for the CDR3: TGTGCCAGCAGCGCTACTAGGGTTGGCGAGCAGTACTTC.

The chain links TRBV5-4 to TRBJ2-1, with 9 positions matching TRBD1. J was trimmed by 7 bases and V by 0 bases; bases with no gene match: 8. This CDR3 is 16 amino acids long. Germline CDR1 and CDR2: SGHNT and YYREEE (reference sequence). The CDR3 DNA sequence: TGTGCCAGCAGCTTGGCCCGGGACAGGGCTAGGAATGAGCAGTTCTTC. Translated, it gives CASSLARDRARNEQFF.

The gene calls are TRBV5-6 and TRBJ2-7, with 8 positions matching TRBD1. The V segment lost 0 bases and the J segment 3 bases; nucleotides outside the gene matches: 5. The germline gives CDR1 SGHDT, CDR2 YYEEEE. There are 15 residues in the CDR3. The DNA for the CDR3 is TGTGCCAGCAGCTTGGGGGACAGGCCCCACTACGAGCAGTACTTC. This translates into CASSLGDRPHYEQYF.

J is TRBJ1-2 and V is TRBV5-4; D gene uncertain. The CDR3 sequence is 16 residues long. V was cut by 0 bases and J by 8 bases, with 20 bases left in between. CDR1 is SGHNT, CDR2 YYREEE, per germline (reference sequence). The CDR3 bases are TGTGCCAGCAGCTTGGAGGGATCGCAAGCCCGGTCGGGCTACACCTTC. Protein sequence: CASSLEGSQARSGYTF.

This rearrangement joins TRBV10-3 to TRBJ2-3; D unresolved. CDR1 and CDR2 from the germline V gene are ENHRY and SYGVKD. The germline V and J ends were trimmed by 5 bases and 4 bases, with 7 bases remaining between them. The CDR3 extends over 12 amino acids. The CDR3 DNA is TGTGCCATCAGTTTGAGCGCAGATACGCAGTATTTT. Residues: CAISLSADTQYF.

The CDR3 region is CASSRQGGQNTGELFF. CDR3 sequence (DNA): TGTGCCAGTAGTAGACAGGGGGGGCAGAACACCGGGGAGCTGTTTTTT. The genes are TRBV19 and TRBJ2-2; TRBD1 agrees at 9 bases. Germline loops: CDR1 LNHDA, CDR2 SQIVND (reference sequence). There are 16 residues in the CDR3. The V gene end was trimmed by 4 bases and the J gene end by 1 base; junction bases not matched to a gene: 4.

The chain links TRBV15 to TRBJ2-5; TRBD1 agrees at 8 bases. The CDR3 runs to 16 residues. The V gene's germline CDR1 is LNHNV and CDR2 YYDKDF (reference sequence). With V trimmed by 2 bases and J by 6 bases, 11 bases remained unmatched. CDR3 residues: CATSRSRTGTEKTQYF. CDR3 sequence (DNA): TGTGCCACCAGCAGATCAAGGACAGGGACGGAGAAGACCCAGTACTTC.

The chain uses TRBV6-5 and TRBJ1-5; D may be TRBD1 (5 bases). Germline CDR1 is MNHEY and CDR2 is SVGAGI. This CDR3 is 15 amino acids long. The V and J ends lost 6 bases and 6 bases respectively, with 18 bases between them. CDR3 DNA: TGTGCCAGCAGGCTAACGGGCAGGGTGGGTCAGCCCCAGCATTTT. Translated: CASRLTGRVGQPQHF.

The V and J genes are TRBV6-6 and TRBJ1-4; D is possibly TRBD1 (6 bases). Deletions cut 7 bases from V and 0 bases from J, with 9 bases between. The length of the CDR3 is 14 residues. CDR1 is MNHNY, CDR2 SVGAGI, per germline (reference sequence). The CDR3 sequence is CASNRASTNEKLFF. In nucleotides, the CDR3 is TGTGCCAGCAACAGGGCCTCAACTAATGAAAAACTGTTTTTT.

The CDR3 sequence is CASSSGLAGGQSYEQYF. Written as DNA, the CDR3 is TGCGCCAGCAGCTCAGGACTAGCGGGGGGGCAATCCTACGAGCAGTACTTC. The rearrangement links TRBV5-1 to TRBJ2-7, with TRBD2 matching 15 bases. The CDR3 loop spans 17 amino acids. CDR1 and CDR2 from the germline V gene are SGHRS and YFSETQ. V gave up 3 bases and J gave up 1 base; unmatched junction bases: 5.

This chain joins TRBV18 and TRBJ2-6; tentative D call: TRBD1 (6 bases). Germline V gene sequence: CDR1 KGHSH, CDR2 LQKENI. This CDR3 comprises 14 residues. Between the trimmed V and J ends, which lost 6 bases and 4 bases, there was a span of 10 bases. The CDR3 loop reads CASSRGTGANVLTF. The CDR3 coding sequence is TGTGCCAGCTCCAGAGGGACAGGGGCCAACGTCCTGACTTTC.

The chain couples TRBV7-3 to TRBJ2-1, with 7 positions matching TRBD2. This CDR3 contains 15 residues. Germline trimming cut 6 bases from V and 5 bases from J; bases unmatched to any gene: 10. Germline V lookup: CDR1 SGHTA, CDR2 FQGTGA. The CDR3 sequence is CASRLQPGLNNEQFF. CDR3 bases: TGTGCCAGCAGACTACAACCGGGACTAAACAATGAGCAGTTCTTC. The full variable domain, completed using reference TRBV7-3 and TRBJ2-1, is GAGVSQTPSNKVTEKGKYVELRCDPISGHTALYWYRQSLGQGPEFLIYFQGTGAADDSGLPNDRFFAVRPEGSVSTLKIQRTERGDSAVYLCASRLQPGLNNEQFFGPGTRLTVL.

The J gene is TRBJ2-5, the V gene TRBV7-2; D may be TRBD1 (6 bases). The CDR3 is 17 residues long. Trimming left V 6 bases short and J 3 bases short, with 23 bases between. Germline V gene data show CDR1 as SGHTA and CDR2 as FQGNSA. In DNA form, the CDR3 reads TGTGCCAGCAGACATACCATGCGGCAGGGGCAGAAAGAGACCCAGTACTTC. As protein: CASRHTMRQGQKETQYF.

In regard to this clone: The junction shows a germline mismatch at one end, possibly a read error. The V and J genes are TRBV19 and TRBJ1-2; the D gene is possibly TRBD1 (6 bases). Germline V CDR1 and CDR2: LNHDA, SQIVND (reference sequence). The CDR3 covers 14 residues. The CDR3 protein is CASSADSLVGIWGF. Written as DNA, the CDR3 is TGTGCCAGTAGTGCGGACAGCCTAGTCGGTATTTGGGGCTTC.

The chain couples TRBV9 to TRBJ2-5; D not resolved. In germline, CDR1 is SGDLS, CDR2 YYNGEE. The CDR3 spans 16 residues. V was cut by 0 bases and J by 7 bases, with 19 bases left in between. The CDR3 bases are TGTGCCAGCAGCGTAGCTCGGTCGGGCCAGCCGGGGACCCAGTACTTC. Translating it yields CASSVARSGQPGTQYF.

The J gene is TRBJ1-1, the V gene TRBV9, with D perhaps TRBD1 (5 bases). The CDR3 sequence is 12 residues long. The germline CDR1 and CDR2 sequences are SGDLS and YYNGEE. V was clipped by 3 bases and J by 8 bases, with 11 bases between them. CDR3 residues: CASSGPNREAFF. Written as DNA, the CDR3 is TGTGCCAGCAGCGGACCGAACAGGGAAGCTTTCTTT.

This chain uses TRBV5-1 with TRBJ1-6; a weak D match, TRBD1 (5 bases). The ends were cut back, 0 bases at V and 4 bases at J, with 11 bases in the middle. The CDR3 extends over 16 amino acids. Germline lookup yields CDR1 SGHRS and CDR2 YFSETQ. The CDR3 spells CASSLGVGEYNSPLHF. The CDR3 DNA reads TGCGCCAGCAGCTTGGGGGTAGGGGAGTATAATTCACCCCTCCACTTT.

The gene calls are TRBV7-6 and TRBJ2-7; TRBD2 is a possible D gene (6 bases). The CDR3 extends over 15 amino acids. The V end was cut by 1 base, the J end by 2 bases, with 12 bases between. CDR1 and CDR2 (germline): SGHVS, FNYEAQ. In DNA form, the CDR3 reads TGTGCCAGCAGCTTAGGGGGGGACGGACCCTACGAGCAGTACTTC. Its protein product is CASSLGGDGPYEQYF. The entire variable domain, with the rest obtained from reference TRBV7-6 and TRBJ2-7, is as follows: GAGVSQSPRYKVTKRGQDVALRCDPISGHVSLYWYRQALGQGPEFLTYFNYEAQQDKSGLPNDRFSAERPEGSISTLTIQRTEQRDSAMYRCASSLGGDGPYEQYFGPGTRLTVT.

This chain uses TRBV4-1 with TRBJ1-4; 7 positions agree with TRBD1. The V gene's germline CDR1 is MGHRA and CDR2 YSYEKL. The CDR3 has 16 amino acids. V lost 2 bases, J lost 5 bases, and 8 bases stayed unmatched. The CDR3 DNA sequence: TGCGCCAGCAGCCAACTACCGACAGGGCTAAATGAAAAACTGTTTTTT. Its protein product is CASSQLPTGLNEKLFF.